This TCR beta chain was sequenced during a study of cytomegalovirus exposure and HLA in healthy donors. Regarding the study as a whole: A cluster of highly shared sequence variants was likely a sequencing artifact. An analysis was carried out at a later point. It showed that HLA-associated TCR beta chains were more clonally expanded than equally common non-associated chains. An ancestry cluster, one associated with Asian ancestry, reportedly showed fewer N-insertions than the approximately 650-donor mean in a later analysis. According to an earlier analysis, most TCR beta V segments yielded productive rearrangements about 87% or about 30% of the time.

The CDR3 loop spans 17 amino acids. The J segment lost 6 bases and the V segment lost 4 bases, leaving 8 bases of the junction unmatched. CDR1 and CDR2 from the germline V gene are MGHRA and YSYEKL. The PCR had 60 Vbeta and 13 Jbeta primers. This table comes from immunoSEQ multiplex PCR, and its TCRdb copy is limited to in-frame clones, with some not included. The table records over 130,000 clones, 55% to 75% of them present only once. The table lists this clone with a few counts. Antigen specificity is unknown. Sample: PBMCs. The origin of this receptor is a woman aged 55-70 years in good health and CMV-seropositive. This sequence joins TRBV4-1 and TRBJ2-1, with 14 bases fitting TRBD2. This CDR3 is CASSPSTTSGRANEQFF. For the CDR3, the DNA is TGCGCCAGCAGCCCATCCACGACTAGCGGGAGGGCCAATGAGCAGTTCTTC.